This T cell receptor (beta chain) was identified during a study of blood T cell repertoires in COVID-19. Study-level information: Specimens from acute and convalescent COVID-19 originated in the United States, Italy and Spain. T cells, B-cell-depleted T cells, or PBMCs supplied cDNA or gDNA.

This clone was counted a single time. The table came from immunoSEQ multiplex PCR; TCRdb's copy has only in-frame clones and leaves some out. The sample lists 70,000 to 85,000 clones, roughly nine tenths occurring once. The CDR3 runs to 15 residues. J was trimmed by 6 bases and V by 2 bases; bases with no gene match: 6. The V gene's germline CDR1 is SGHTS and CDR2 YDEGEE. The TCR sequence derives from a human donor in a cohort sampled during active COVID-19. The chain carries TRBV5-8 and TRBJ2-2, with 8 positions matching TRBD2. The sequenced sample consisted of peripheral blood. The CDR3, as DNA: TGTGCCAGCAGCTTCCCCGGGACTAGGGCCGGGGAGCTGTTTTTT. Translated: CASSFPGTRAGELFF.